The entry below gives a single T cell receptor (beta chain) sequence along with its context. What it binds is unknown. This entry comes from a study of shared clonotypes between healthy human individuals. Study at large: CD4 naive and CD4 memory each took three plates per donor, while CD8 naive took two and CD8 memory one. Study outcomes and limitations: In a handful of donors, roughly 5.2% of naive CD4 clonotypes appeared in common.

CDR1 is SGHTA and CDR2 is FQGNSA in the germline V gene. V was clipped by 0 bases and J by 4 bases; unmatched bases: 10. The CDR3 runs 18 residues. In the study's own analysis: Because ImmunoSEQ provided only junction sequences with no quality scores, the filtering differed. The repertoire was sequenced with immunoSEQ multiplex PCR; TCRdb's copy has only in-frame clones and lacks some. The V and J calls and clone size were taken over from that table, and D and trimming were inferred from the DNA. In the table there are fewer than 3 million clones, just under 95% of which are singletons. Sequencing input: naive CD4+ T cells from PBMCs. Subset indicated: CD45RA+ positively selected. The chain combines TRBV7-2 with TRBJ2-7; 12 bases are a match to TRBD2. This clonotype was sampled from a man aged 18 to 29 in good health. Some clones in this sample may be carry-over from other donors' samples. The DNA of the CDR3 is TGTGCCAGCAGCTTAGCGGCACCAGGACTAGCGGGAAGTTACGAGCAGTACTTC. Its protein product is CASSLAAPGLAGSYEQYF.